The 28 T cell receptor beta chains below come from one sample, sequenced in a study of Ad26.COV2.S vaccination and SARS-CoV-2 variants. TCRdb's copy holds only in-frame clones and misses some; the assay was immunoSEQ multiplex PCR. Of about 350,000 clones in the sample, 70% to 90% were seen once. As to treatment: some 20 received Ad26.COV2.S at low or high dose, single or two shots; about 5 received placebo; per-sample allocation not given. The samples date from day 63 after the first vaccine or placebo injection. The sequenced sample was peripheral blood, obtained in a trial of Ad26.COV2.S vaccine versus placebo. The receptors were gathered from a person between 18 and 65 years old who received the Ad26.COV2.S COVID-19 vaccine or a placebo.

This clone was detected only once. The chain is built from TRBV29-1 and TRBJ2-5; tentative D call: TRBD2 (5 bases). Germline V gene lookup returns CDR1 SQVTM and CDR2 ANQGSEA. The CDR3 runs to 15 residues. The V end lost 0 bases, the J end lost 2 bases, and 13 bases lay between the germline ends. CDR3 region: CSVEEGRDYQETQYF. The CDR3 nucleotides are TGCAGCGTTGAAGAAGGTCGGGATTATCAAGAGACCCAGTACTTC.

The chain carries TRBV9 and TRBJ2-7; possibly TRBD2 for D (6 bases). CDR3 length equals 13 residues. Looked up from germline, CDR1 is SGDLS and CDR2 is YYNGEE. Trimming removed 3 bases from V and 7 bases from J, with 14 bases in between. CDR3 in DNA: TGTGCCAGCAGCGAAGAGGAGGGGTTTGAGCAGTACTTC. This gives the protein CASSEEEGFEQYF.

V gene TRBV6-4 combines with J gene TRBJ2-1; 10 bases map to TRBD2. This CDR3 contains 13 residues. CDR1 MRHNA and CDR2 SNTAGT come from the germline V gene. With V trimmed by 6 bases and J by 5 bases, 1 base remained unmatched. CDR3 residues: CASSGTSDNEQFF. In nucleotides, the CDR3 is TGTGCCAGCAGCGGGACTAGCGACAATGAGCAGTTCTTC.

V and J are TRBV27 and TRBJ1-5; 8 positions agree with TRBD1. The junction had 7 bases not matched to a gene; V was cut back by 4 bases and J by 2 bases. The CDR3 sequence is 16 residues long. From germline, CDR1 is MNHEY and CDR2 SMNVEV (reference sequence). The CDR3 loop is CASSWGQAVGNQPQHF. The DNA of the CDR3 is TGTGCCAGCAGTTGGGGACAGGCGGTGGGCAATCAGCCCCAGCATTTT.

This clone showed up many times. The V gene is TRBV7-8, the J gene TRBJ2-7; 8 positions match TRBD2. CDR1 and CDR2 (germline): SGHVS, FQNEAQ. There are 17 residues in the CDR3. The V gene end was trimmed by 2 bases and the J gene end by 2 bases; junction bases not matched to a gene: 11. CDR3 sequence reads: CASSLKASGFFAYEQYF. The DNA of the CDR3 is TGTGCCAGCAGCTTAAAGGCTAGCGGGTTCTTCGCCTACGAGCAGTACTTC.

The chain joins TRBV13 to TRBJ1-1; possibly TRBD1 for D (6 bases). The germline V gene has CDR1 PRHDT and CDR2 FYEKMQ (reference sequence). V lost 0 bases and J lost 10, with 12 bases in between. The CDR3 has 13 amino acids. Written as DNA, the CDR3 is TGTGCCAGCAGCTTAGGACAGGGTATGGGAGCTTTCTTT. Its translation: CASSLGQGMGAFF.

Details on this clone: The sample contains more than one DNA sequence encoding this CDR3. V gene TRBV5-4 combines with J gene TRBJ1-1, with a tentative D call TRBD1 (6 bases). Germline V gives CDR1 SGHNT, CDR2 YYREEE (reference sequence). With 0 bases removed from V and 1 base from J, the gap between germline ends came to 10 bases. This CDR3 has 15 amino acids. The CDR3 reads CASSLAGGQNTEAFF. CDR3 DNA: TGTGCCAGCAGCTTGGCCGGGGGCCAGAACACTGAAGCTTTCTTT.

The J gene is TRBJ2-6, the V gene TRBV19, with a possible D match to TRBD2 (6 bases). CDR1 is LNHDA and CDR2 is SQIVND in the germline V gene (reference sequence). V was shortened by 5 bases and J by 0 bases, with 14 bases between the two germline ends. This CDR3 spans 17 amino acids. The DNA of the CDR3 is TGTGCCAGTAGTGGAGGGACGGGCTACTCTGGGGCCAACGTCCTGACTTTC. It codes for CASSGGTGYSGANVLTF.

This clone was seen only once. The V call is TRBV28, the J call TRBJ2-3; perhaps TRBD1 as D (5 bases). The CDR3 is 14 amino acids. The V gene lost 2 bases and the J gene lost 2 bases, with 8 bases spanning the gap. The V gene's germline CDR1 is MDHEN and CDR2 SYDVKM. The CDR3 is CASSLRQFTDTQYF. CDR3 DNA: TGTGCCAGCAGTTTAAGACAGTTCACAGATACGCAGTATTTT.

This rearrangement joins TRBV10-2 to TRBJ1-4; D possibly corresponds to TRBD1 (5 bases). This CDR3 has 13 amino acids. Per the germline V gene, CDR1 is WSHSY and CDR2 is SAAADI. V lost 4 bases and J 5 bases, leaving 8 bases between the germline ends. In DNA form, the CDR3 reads TGCGCCAGCAGTGCACAGGCAAATGAAAAACTGTTTTTT. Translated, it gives CASSAQANEKLFF.

DNA of the CDR3: TGTGCCAGTAGTAGCTCAGGGCAGGGCTCCAATCAGCCCCAGCATTTT. It codes for CASSSSGQGSNQPQHF. V is TRBV19 and J is TRBJ1-5, with D tentatively TRBD1 (5 bases). V was cut by 4 bases and J by 3 bases, with 16 bases left in between. Germline V CDR1 and CDR2: LNHDA, SQIVND (reference sequence). The CDR3 length is 16 residues.

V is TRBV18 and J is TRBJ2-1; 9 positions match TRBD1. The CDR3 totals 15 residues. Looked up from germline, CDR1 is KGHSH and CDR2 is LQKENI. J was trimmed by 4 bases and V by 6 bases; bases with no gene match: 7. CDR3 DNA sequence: TGTGCCAGCTCGCCCCCCGGGACAGGGTACAATGAGCAGTTCTTC. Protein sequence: CASSPPGTGYNEQFF. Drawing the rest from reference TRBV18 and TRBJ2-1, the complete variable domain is NAGVMQNPRHLVRRRGQEARLRCSPMKGHSHVYWYRQLPEEGLKFMVYLQKENIIDESGMPKERFSAEFPKEGPSILRIQQVVRGDSAAYFCASSPPGTGYNEQFFGPGTRLTVL.

This CDR3 is CASSLTTSGGSLQYF. The CDR3 DNA is TGTGCCAGCAGCTTAACGACTAGCGGGGGGTCCTTACAGTACTTC. The chain joins TRBV7-9 to TRBJ2-7; TRBD2 matches at 13 bases. The CDR3 sequence is 15 residues long. With V trimmed by 2 bases and J by 10 bases, 8 bases remained unmatched. CDR1 and CDR2 (germline): SEHNR, FQNEAQ (reference sequence).

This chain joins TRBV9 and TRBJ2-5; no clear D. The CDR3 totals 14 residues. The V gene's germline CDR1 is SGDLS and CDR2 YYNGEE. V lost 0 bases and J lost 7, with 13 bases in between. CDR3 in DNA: TGTGCCAGCAGCGTAGGGGATCCGAAGGGGACCCAGTACTTC. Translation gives CASSVGDPKGTQYF.

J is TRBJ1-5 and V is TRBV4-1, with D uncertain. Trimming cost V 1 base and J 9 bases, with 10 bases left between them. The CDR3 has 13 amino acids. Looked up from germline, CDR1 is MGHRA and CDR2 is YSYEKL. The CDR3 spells CASSQATEGPQHF. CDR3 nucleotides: TGCGCCAGCAGCCAAGCCACCGAAGGGCCCCAGCATTTT.

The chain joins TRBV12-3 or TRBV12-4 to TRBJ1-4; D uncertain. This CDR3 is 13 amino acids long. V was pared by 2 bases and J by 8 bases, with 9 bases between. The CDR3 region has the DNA TGTGCCAGCAGTTTAACAGTAAAGGAAAAACTGTTTTTT. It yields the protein CASSLTVKEKLFF.

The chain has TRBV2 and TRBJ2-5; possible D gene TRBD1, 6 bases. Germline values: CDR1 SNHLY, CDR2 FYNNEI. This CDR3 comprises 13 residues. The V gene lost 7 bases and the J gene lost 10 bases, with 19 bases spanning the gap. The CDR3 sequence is CASTETGMGDQYF. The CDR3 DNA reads TGTGCCAGCACAGAAACAGGGATGGGAGACCAGTACTTC.

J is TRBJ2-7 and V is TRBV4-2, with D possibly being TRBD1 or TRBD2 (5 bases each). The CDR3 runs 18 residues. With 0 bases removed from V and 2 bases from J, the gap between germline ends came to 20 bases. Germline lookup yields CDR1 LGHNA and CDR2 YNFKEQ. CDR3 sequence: CASSQEIGAIPITYEQYF. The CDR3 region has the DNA TGTGCCAGCAGCCAAGAAATCGGGGCCATCCCAATAACCTACGAGCAGTACTTC.

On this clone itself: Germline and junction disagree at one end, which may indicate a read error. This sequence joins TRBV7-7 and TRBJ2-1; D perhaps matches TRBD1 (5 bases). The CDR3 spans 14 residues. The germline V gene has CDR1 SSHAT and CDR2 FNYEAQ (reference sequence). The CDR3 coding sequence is TGTGCTAGCAGCTTAGGGGTCGTAGGGAATGAGCAGTTCTTC. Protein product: CASSLGVVGNEQFF.

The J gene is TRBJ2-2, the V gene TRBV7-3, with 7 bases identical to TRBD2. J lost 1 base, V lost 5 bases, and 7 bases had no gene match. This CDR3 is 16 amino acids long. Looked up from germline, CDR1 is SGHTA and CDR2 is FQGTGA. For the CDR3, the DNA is TGTGCCAGCAGCCCACCTAGCGGAGGGAACACCGGGGAGCTGTTTTTT. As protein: CASSPPSGGNTGELFF.

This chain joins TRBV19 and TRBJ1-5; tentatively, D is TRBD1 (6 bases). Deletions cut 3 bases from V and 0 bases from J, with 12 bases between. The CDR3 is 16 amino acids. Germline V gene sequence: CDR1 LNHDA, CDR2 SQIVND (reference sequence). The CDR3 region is CASSIPGALSNQPQHF. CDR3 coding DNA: TGTGCCAGTAGTATTCCAGGGGCGCTTAGCAATCAGCCCCAGCATTTT.

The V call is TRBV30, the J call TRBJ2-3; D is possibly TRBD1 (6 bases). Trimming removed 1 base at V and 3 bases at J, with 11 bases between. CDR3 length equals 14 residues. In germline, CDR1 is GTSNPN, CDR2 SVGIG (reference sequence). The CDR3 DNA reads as TGTGCCTGGAGTGCAGGGGACGGTACAGATACGCAGTATTTT. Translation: CAWSAGDGTDTQYF. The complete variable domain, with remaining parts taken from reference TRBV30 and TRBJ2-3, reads SQTIHQWPATLVQPVGSPLSLECTVEGTSNPNLYWYRQAAGRGLQLLFYSVGIGQISSEVPQNLSASRPQDRQFILSSKKLLLSDSGFYLCAWSAGDGTDTQYFGPGTRLTVL.

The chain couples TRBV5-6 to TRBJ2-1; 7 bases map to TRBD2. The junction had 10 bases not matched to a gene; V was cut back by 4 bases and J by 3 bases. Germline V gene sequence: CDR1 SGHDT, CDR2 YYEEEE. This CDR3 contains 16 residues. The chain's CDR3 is CASSPIGSGLYNEQFF. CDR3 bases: TGTGCCAGCAGCCCAATTGGTAGCGGGCTCTACAATGAGCAGTTCTTC.

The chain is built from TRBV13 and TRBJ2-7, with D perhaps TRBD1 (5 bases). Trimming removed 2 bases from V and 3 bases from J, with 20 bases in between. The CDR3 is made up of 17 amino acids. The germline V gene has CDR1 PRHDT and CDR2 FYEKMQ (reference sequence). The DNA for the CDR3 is TGTGCCAGCAGCTTAAGATTTGAGGCAAAGGGGTACTACGAGCAGTACTTC. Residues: CASSLRFEAKGYYEQYF.

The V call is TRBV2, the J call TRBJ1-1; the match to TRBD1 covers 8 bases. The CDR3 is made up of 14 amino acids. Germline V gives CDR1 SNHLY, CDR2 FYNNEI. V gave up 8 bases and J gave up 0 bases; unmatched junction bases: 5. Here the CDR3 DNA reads TGTGCCAGCTACAGGGGGTCCATGAACACTGAAGCTTTCTTT. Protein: CASYRGSMNTEAFF.

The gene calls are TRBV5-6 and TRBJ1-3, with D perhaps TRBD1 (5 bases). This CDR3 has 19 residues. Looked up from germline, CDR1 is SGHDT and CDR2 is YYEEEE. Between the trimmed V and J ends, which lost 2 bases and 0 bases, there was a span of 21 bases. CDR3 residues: CASSFQGHAFSGSGNTIYF. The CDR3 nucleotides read TGTGCCAGCAGCTTTCAAGGACATGCTTTCTCTGGCTCTGGAAACACCATATATTTT.

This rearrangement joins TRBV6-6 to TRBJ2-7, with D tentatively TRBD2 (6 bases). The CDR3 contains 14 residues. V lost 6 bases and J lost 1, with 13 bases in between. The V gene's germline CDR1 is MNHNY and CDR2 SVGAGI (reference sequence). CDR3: CASSPTRGSYEQYF. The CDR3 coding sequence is TGTGCCAGCAGCCCGACTAGGGGTTCCTACGAGCAGTACTTC.

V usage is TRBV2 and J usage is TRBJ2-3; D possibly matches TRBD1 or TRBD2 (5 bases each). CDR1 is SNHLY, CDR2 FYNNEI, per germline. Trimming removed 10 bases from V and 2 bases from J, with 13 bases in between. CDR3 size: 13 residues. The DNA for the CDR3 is TGTGCCACGGGACCATCGAACACAGATACGCAGTATTTT. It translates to CATGPSNTDTQYF.